This passage covers 18 T cell receptor beta chains from one sample sequenced in a study of cytomegalovirus exposure and HLA in healthy donors. Primers included in the PCR were 60 Vbeta and 13 Jbeta primers. The data were produced by immunoSEQ multiplex PCR, yet TCRdb's version contains in-frame clones alone and is incomplete. The sample lists hundreds of thousands of clones; around 80% were seen once. The specimen sequenced was PBMCs. The receptors shown here come from an older woman in good health and CMV-seropositive.

The CDR3 loop is CASGRRGNTEAFF. CDR3 DNA: TGCGCCAGCGGCCGTAGGGGAAACACTGAAGCTTTCTTT. The gene calls are TRBV5-1 and TRBJ1-1, with a possible D match to TRBD1 (5 bases). The CDR3 length is 13 residues. Trimming took 7 bases from V and 2 from J, leaving 12 bases between them. Germline assignment: CDR1 SGHRS and CDR2 YFSETQ.

V gene TRBV5-1 combines with J gene TRBJ2-1, with 8 bases aligning to TRBD1. Germline CDR1 is SGHRS and CDR2 is YFSETQ. V trimming: 2 bases; J trimming: 9 bases; junction bases outside the gene matches: 7. The CDR3 loop spans 14 amino acids. This chain's CDR3 is CASSFSGQVSEQFF. For the CDR3, the DNA is TGCGCCAGCAGCTTTTCGGGACAGGTTTCTGAGCAGTTCTTC.

This clone has more than one count but fewer than ten. This chain joins TRBV4-3 and TRBJ1-4; D uncertain. The CDR3 is 13 amino acids. V lost 1 base, J lost 8 bases, and 8 bases lay in between. Germline values: CDR1 LGHNA, CDR2 YSLEER. The CDR3 reads CASSQGGLEKLFF. CDR3 nucleotide sequence: TGCGCCAGCAGCCAAGGAGGGTTAGAAAAACTGTTTTTT.

The CDR3 here is CATSTRIGLLFF. As DNA, the CDR3 is TGTGCCACCAGCACTCGGATTGGACTCCTCTTCTTT. The genes are TRBV15 and TRBJ1-1; D gene unclear. The CDR3 sequence is 12 residues long. Per germline, CDR1 LNHNV and CDR2 YYDKDF (reference sequence). Trimming removed 4 bases at V and 14 bases at J, with 17 bases between.

The chain links TRBV30 to TRBJ1-2, with D possibly TRBD1 on 5 matching bases. CDR3 length equals 15 residues. In germline, CDR1 is GTSNPN, CDR2 SVGIG (reference sequence). The ends were cut back, 4 bases at V and 0 bases at J, with 15 bases in the middle. The CDR3 coding sequence is TGTGCCTGGACAACGGCGGGGGGATCTAACTATGGCTACACCTTC. This encodes CAWTTAGGSNYGYTF.

The CDR3 DNA reads as TGTGCCAGCTCACCGTATAGCGGGACCAATGAGCAGTTCTTC. Its protein is CASSPYSGTNEQFF. The V and J genes are TRBV18 and TRBJ2-1; 8 bases align to TRBD2. Looked up from germline, CDR1 is KGHSH and CDR2 is LQKENI. V gave up 3 bases and J gave up 6 bases; unmatched junction bases: 4. This CDR3 comprises 14 residues. Supplemented by reference TRBV18 and TRBJ2-1, the full variable domain reads NAGVMQNPRHLVRRRGQEARLRCSPMKGHSHVYWYRQLPEEGLKFMVYLQKENIIDESGMPKERFSAEFPKEGPSILRIQQVVRGDSAAYFCASSPYSGTNEQFFGPGTRLTVL.

The chain joins TRBV5-1 to TRBJ1-2; possibly TRBD1 for D (6 bases). There are 15 residues in the CDR3. With 3 bases removed from V and 4 bases from J, the gap between germline ends came to 16 bases. In germline, CDR1 is SGHRS, CDR2 YFSETQ. Here the CDR3 reads CASSSTGTSSYGYTF. CDR3 sequence (DNA): TGCGCCAGCAGCTCAACAGGGACCAGTTCCTATGGCTACACCTTC.

V is TRBV2 and J is TRBJ2-7; a weak D match, TRBD2 (5 bases). Germline lookup yields CDR1 SNHLY and CDR2 FYNNEI. The length of the CDR3 is 11 residues. Trimming pared 7 bases from V and 5 bases from J, leaving 9 bases between. The CDR3 DNA sequence: TGTGCCAGCACGAGGGTCAACGAGCAGTACTTC. This sequence encodes CASTRVNEQYF.

The J gene is TRBJ2-1, the V gene TRBV11-3; 10 nucleotides match TRBD2. Germline trimming cut 1 base from V and 5 bases from J; bases unmatched to any gene: 2. Germline V gives CDR1 SGHNT, CDR2 YENEEA. The CDR3 length is 15 residues. The CDR3 is CASSLGTSGDNEQFF. The CDR3 nucleotides are TGTGCCAGCAGCTTAGGGACTAGCGGCGACAATGAGCAGTTCTTC.

The gene calls are TRBV28 and TRBJ2-7, with a possible D match to TRBD1 (6 bases). CDR1 and CDR2 from the germline V gene are MDHEN and SYDVKM. The CDR3 has 13 amino acids. Trimming left V 4 bases short and J 3 bases short, with 10 bases between. CDR3 residues: CASSWDNRYEQYF. As DNA, the CDR3 is TGTGCCAGCAGTTGGGACAACCGCTACGAGCAGTACTTC.

The CDR3 region has the DNA TGTGCCTGGAGTACCGGACTAGCGTTTAACAATGAGCAGTTCTTC. Its protein product is CAWSTGLAFNNEQFF. This chain links TRBV30 with TRBJ2-1; TRBD2 agrees at 9 bases. The CDR3 runs 15 residues. Germline-derived CDR1 and CDR2 are GTSNPN and SVGIG (reference sequence). V lost 2 bases, J lost 5 bases, and 7 bases stayed unmatched.

As DNA, the CDR3 is TGTGCCAGCGGAGGACTAGCGGGGGGGCCCAGAACCGGGGAGCTGTTTTTT. Translating it yields CASGGLAGGPRTGELFF. V usage is TRBV25-1 and J usage is TRBJ2-2; 15 nucleotides align to TRBD2. J gave up 5 bases and V 8 bases, and 9 bases lay outside the gene matches. The CDR3 totals 17 residues. Germline V gene sequence: CDR1 MGHDK, CDR2 SYGVNS.

The rearrangement joins TRBV6-5 to TRBJ1-2; TRBD1 might be the D (6 bases). This CDR3 spans 15 amino acids. In germline, CDR1 is MNHEY, CDR2 SVGAGI. V was pared by 4 bases and J by 2 bases, with 14 bases between. Written as DNA, the CDR3 is TGTGCCAGCAGTTCCACTCGGACAGACAACTATGGCTACACCTTC. Translating gives CASSSTRTDNYGYTF.

This chain uses TRBV19 with TRBJ2-5; tentatively, D is TRBD1 (5 bases). The DNA end is a closer match to TRBJ2-7, so the J assignment may be wrong. Germline V CDR1 and CDR2: LNHDA, SQIVND (reference sequence). The CDR3 totals 14 residues. Here the CDR3 reads CASSIGGGSYEQYF. The CDR3 region has the DNA TGTGCCAGTAGTATAGGGGGCGGCTCCTACGAGCAGTACTTC.

J is TRBJ2-1 and V is TRBV5-1, with 8 bases identical to TRBD1. V was clipped by 0 bases and J by 8 bases; unmatched bases: 4. The CDR3 is made up of 14 amino acids. CDR1 and CDR2 (germline): SGHRS, YFSETQ. The CDR3 sequence is CASSLAAGQDEQFF. CDR3 nucleotides: TGCGCCAGCAGCTTGGCGGCGGGACAGGATGAGCAGTTCTTC.

The genes are TRBV10-3 and TRBJ2-5, with 9 bases identical to TRBD1. Germline values: CDR1 ENHRY, CDR2 SYGVKD. Germline trimming cut 2 bases from V and 3 bases from J; bases unmatched to any gene: 4. CDR3 length: 15 residues. The CDR3 nucleotides are TGTGCCATCAGTGAGCATGGGACAGGGAAAGAGACCCAGTACTTC. Protein product: CAISEHGTGKETQYF.

The chain is built from TRBV9 and TRBJ2-7, with a weak D call TRBD2 (6 bases). There are 12 residues in the CDR3. Per germline, CDR1 SGDLS and CDR2 YYNGEE. With 4 bases removed from V and 9 bases from J, the gap between germline ends came to 14 bases. CDR3: CASSLPGEAQYF. The CDR3 DNA is TGTGCCAGCAGCCTCCCGGGGGAGGCGCAGTACTTC.

CDR3 DNA sequence: TGCGCCAGCAGCTTGTCTTCGGCTAACTATGGCTACACCTTC. Protein: CASSLSSANYGYTF. This sequence joins TRBV5-1 and TRBJ1-2; D ambiguous. V shed 1 base and J shed 0 bases, with 7 bases lying between them. The CDR3 is made up of 14 amino acids. CDR1 and CDR2 from the germline V gene are SGHRS and YFSETQ.